Listed below are T cell receptor beta chains from one sample, sequenced in a study of blood T cell repertoires in COVID-19. Libraries were prepared by immunoSEQ multiplex PCR; TCRdb keeps only in-frame clonotypes and omits some of them. The top ten hold roughly 3.1% of the sample, which has some 400,000 clones, approximately 86% seen once. The source material was peripheral blood. The origin of the receptors is a human donor in a cohort sampled during active COVID-19. CDR3s include the opening cysteine and the closing phenylalanine or tryptophan. Each record gives: D gene, clone size, J gene, V gene, CDR3 protein, CDR3 DNA. The D gene is left open where the match is weak. Rows may omit the clone size; those that give it use once, few, many or a size class.

D gene: TRBD2; clone size: .; J gene: TRBJ2-1; V gene: TRBV15; CDR3 protein: CATSRGGFGSTSGRGASYNEQFF; CDR3 DNA: TGTGCCACCAGCAGGGGGGGCTTTGGGAGTACTAGCGGGAGGGGAGCTTCCTACAATGAGCAGTTCTTC
D gene: .; clone size: .; J gene: TRBJ1-2; V gene: TRBV19; CDR3 protein: CASSIVPWAEGYGYTF; CDR3 DNA: TGTGCCAGTAGTATAGTCCCTTGGGCAGAAGGCTATGGCTACACCTTC
D gene: .; clone size: once; J gene: TRBJ1-4; V gene: TRBV7-9; CDR3 protein: CASSLGQGYTNEKLFF; CDR3 DNA: TGTGCCAGCAGCTTAGGTCAGGGATACACTAATGAAAAACTGTTTTTT
D gene: TRBD2; clone size: .; J gene: TRBJ2-3; V gene: TRBV10-3; CDR3 protein: CAISEPVGGDADTQYF; CDR3 DNA: TGTGCCATCAGTGAGCCCGTGGGGGGGGATGCTGATACGCAGTATTTT
D gene: .; clone size: .; J gene: TRBJ2-3; V gene: TRBV24-1; CDR3 protein: CATSESGVTDTQYF; CDR3 DNA: TGTGCCACCAGTGAGTCGGGAGTCACAGATACGCAGTATTTT
D gene: TRBD1; clone size: .; J gene: TRBJ2-5; V gene: TRBV5-8; CDR3 protein: CASSLRQGNTGETQYF; CDR3 DNA: TGTGCCAGCAGTCTCAGACAGGGGAATACCGGGGAGACCCAGTACTTC
D gene: TRBD2; clone size: once; J gene: TRBJ2-1; V gene: TRBV7-3; CDR3 protein: CASSPGLAGTTVNEQFF; CDR3 DNA: TGTGCCAGCAGCCCAGGACTAGCGGGGACTACGGTAAATGAGCAGTTCTTC
D gene: .; clone size: .; J gene: TRBJ2-3; V gene: TRBV27; CDR3 protein: CASSFIPDASHEGAQYF; CDR3 DNA: TGTGCCAGCAGTTTTATCCCTGACGCGTCCCATGAGGGGGCGCAGTATTTT
D gene: TRBD2; clone size: .; J gene: TRBJ2-3; V gene: TRBV24-1; CDR3 protein: CATSRSGGEQYF; CDR3 DNA: TGTGCCACCAGCCGTAGCGGGGGGGAGCAGTATTTT
D gene: .; clone size: .; J gene: TRBJ2-7; V gene: TRBV5-6; CDR3 protein: CASSSNLSGEQYF; CDR3 DNA: TGTGCCAGCAGCTCTAACCTCTCGGGCGAGCAGTACTTC
D gene: .; clone size: once; J gene: TRBJ1-5; V gene: TRBV5-6; CDR3 protein: CASSLNLEEPQHF; CDR3 DNA: TGTGCCAGCAGTCTAAATCTTGAGGAGCCCCAGCATTTT
D gene: .; clone size: few; J gene: TRBJ2-1; V gene: TRBV2; CDR3 protein: CASSDRNEQFF; CDR3 DNA: TGTGCCAGCAGTGATCGCAATGAGCAGTTCTTC
D gene: .; clone size: .; J gene: TRBJ2-2; V gene: TRBV21-1; CDR3 protein: CASSNGGTGGNTGELFF; CDR3 DNA: TGTGCCAGCAGCAACGGGGGGACAGGGGGTAACACCGGGGAGCTGTTTTTT
D gene: TRBD1; clone size: .; J gene: TRBJ2-7; V gene: TRBV5-1; CDR3 protein: CASSLGQGVVEQYF; CDR3 DNA: TGCGCCAGCAGCTTGGGACAGGGGGTGGTCGAGCAGTACTTC
D gene: TRBD1; clone size: few; J gene: TRBJ2-7; V gene: TRBV4-2; CDR3 protein: CASSRGTGGGSYEQYF; CDR3 DNA: TGTGCCAGCAGCCGGGGAACAGGGGGCGGGTCCTACGAGCAGTACTTC
D gene: .; clone size: .; J gene: TRBJ1-3; V gene: TRBV7-8; CDR3 protein: CASSLGQEDTIYF; CDR3 DNA: TGTGCCAGCAGCTTAGGACAGGAAGACACCATATATTTT
D gene: .; clone size: .; J gene: TRBJ1-5; V gene: TRBV5-1; CDR3 protein: CASSPSDRDQPQHF; CDR3 DNA: TGCGCCAGCAGCCCATCGGACAGAGATCAGCCCCAGCATTTT
D gene: TRBD1; clone size: .; J gene: TRBJ2-5; V gene: TRBV19; CDR3 protein: CASSPSRDRGWETQYF; CDR3 DNA: TGTGCCAGTAGTCCCTCCCGGGACAGGGGCTGGGAGACCCAGTACTTC
D gene: .; clone size: few; J gene: TRBJ2-1; V gene: TRBV2; CDR3 protein: CASSPGTGIEQFF; CDR3 DNA: TGTGCCAGCAGTCCAGGAACGGGGATTGAGCAGTTCTTC
D gene: .; clone size: .; J gene: TRBJ1-5; V gene: TRBV28; CDR3 protein: CASFPGDSHNQPQHF; CDR3 DNA: TGTGCCAGCTTTCCGGGAGACAGTCACAATCAGCCCCAGCATTTT
D gene: TRBD1; clone size: once; J gene: TRBJ2-5; V gene: TRBV10-3; CDR3 protein: CAISAGQDQETQYF; CDR3 DNA: TGTGCCATCAGTGCTGGACAGGACCAAGAGACCCAGTACTTC
D gene: TRBD1; clone size: .; J gene: TRBJ2-2; V gene: TRBV2; CDR3 protein: CASSDRGPTNTGELFF; CDR3 DNA: TGTGCCAGCAGCGACAGGGGACCTACGAACACCGGGGAGCTGTTTTTT
D gene: TRBD2; clone size: .; J gene: TRBJ2-5; V gene: TRBV7-3; CDR3 protein: CASSAQSGIQETQYF; CDR3 DNA: TGTGCCAGCAGCGCACAAAGCGGGATCCAAGAGACCCAGTACTTC
D gene: TRBD2; clone size: .; J gene: TRBJ2-2; V gene: TRBV4-1; CDR3 protein: CASSPGPLAANTGELFF; CDR3 DNA: TGCGCCAGCAGCCCTGGACCCCTAGCGGCTAACACCGGGGAGCTGTTTTTT
D gene: TRBD1; clone size: once; J gene: TRBJ1-2; V gene: TRBV19; CDR3 protein: CASNPPGQGEGYYGYTF; CDR3 DNA: TGTGCCAGTAATCCTCCGGGACAGGGGGAAGGCTACTATGGCTACACCTTC
D gene: .; clone size: .; J gene: TRBJ2-1; V gene: TRBV7-2; CDR3 protein: CASSWDSYVGEQFF; CDR3 DNA: TGTGCCAGCAGCTGGGACTCTTACGTGGGGGAGCAGTTCTTC
D gene: .; clone size: .; J gene: TRBJ2-7; V gene: TRBV2; CDR3 protein: CASSDGVGYEQYF; CDR3 DNA: TGTGCCAGCAGTGACGGGGTAGGCTACGAGCAGTACTTC
D gene: .; clone size: .; J gene: TRBJ2-7; V gene: TRBV5-5; CDR3 protein: CASSFTRQASYEQYF; CDR3 DNA: TGTGCCAGCAGCTTTACCCGACAGGCTTCCTACGAGCAGTACTTC
D gene: .; clone size: .; J gene: TRBJ1-2; V gene: TRBV30; CDR3 protein: CAWSRTDSFRSTF; CDR3 DNA: TGTGCCTGGAGCAGGACAGATTCCTTCCGCAGCACCTTC
D gene: .; clone size: .; J gene: TRBJ2-1; V gene: TRBV11-2; CDR3 protein: CASSFRDFGHNEQFF; CDR3 DNA: TGTGCCAGCAGCTTCCGGGATTTCGGTCACAATGAGCAGTTCTTC
D gene: .; clone size: once; J gene: TRBJ1-2; V gene: TRBV5-1; CDR3 protein: CASSLGDYGYTF; CDR3 DNA: TGCGCCAGCAGCTTAGGGGACTATGGCTACACCTTC
D gene: TRBD1; clone size: .; J gene: TRBJ2-7; V gene: TRBV30; CDR3 protein: CACRGPWEQYF; CDR3 DNA: TGTGCCTGCAGGGGGCCGTGGGAGCAGTACTTC
D gene: TRBD1; clone size: .; J gene: TRBJ1-6; V gene: TRBV28; CDR3 protein: CASSLWGDRFSPLHF; CDR3 DNA: TGTGCCAGCAGTTTATGGGGGGACAGATTTTCACCCCTCCACTTT
D gene: .; clone size: once; J gene: TRBJ1-5; V gene: TRBV19; CDR3 protein: CASSPQGTPAYSNQPQHF; CDR3 DNA: TGTGCCAGTAGCCCACAGGGTACCCCAGCTTATAGCAATCAGCCCCAGCATTTT
D gene: .; clone size: many; J gene: TRBJ2-7; V gene: TRBV7-9; CDR3 protein: CASSLSDTPSSYEQYF; CDR3 DNA: TGTGCCAGCAGCTTATCGGACACCCCGAGCTCCTACGAGCAGTACTTC
D gene: .; clone size: .; J gene: TRBJ1-2; V gene: TRBV30; CDR3 protein: CAWSVGSGRGYTF; CDR3 DNA: TGTGCCTGGAGTGTAGGGAGCGGAAGAGGCTACACCTTC
D gene: TRBD1; clone size: .; J gene: TRBJ2-7; V gene: TRBV7-2; CDR3 protein: CASSLDRGQGEQYF; CDR3 DNA: TGTGCCAGCAGCCTGGACAGGGGGCAGGGCGAGCAGTACTTC
D gene: TRBD1; clone size: .; J gene: TRBJ1-5; V gene: TRBV2; CDR3 protein: CASSQQGDGQPQHF; CDR3 DNA: TGTGCCAGCAGCCAACAGGGGGACGGTCAGCCCCAGCATTTT
D gene: TRBD2; clone size: .; J gene: TRBJ2-3; V gene: TRBV9; CDR3 protein: CASSVEDGGASTDTQYF; CDR3 DNA: TGTGCCAGCAGCGTAGAAGACGGGGGGGCCTCGACAGATACGCAGTATTTT
D gene: TRBD1; clone size: .; J gene: TRBJ1-2; V gene: TRBV7-9; CDR3 protein: CASSPQGGIVYGYTF; CDR3 DNA: TGTGCCAGCAGCCCCCAAGGGGGCATCGTCTATGGCTACACCTTC
D gene: .; clone size: .; J gene: TRBJ1-2; V gene: TRBV2; CDR3 protein: CASRKSGIYGYTF; CDR3 DNA: TGTGCCAGCAGGAAGTCAGGCATTTATGGCTACACCTTC
D gene: .; clone size: .; J gene: TRBJ1-5; V gene: TRBV3-1/TRBV3-2; CDR3 protein: CASSQDGGSNQPQHF; CDR3 DNA: TGTGCCAGCAGCCAAGATGGGGGGAGCAATCAGCCCCAGCATTTT
D gene: .; clone size: .; J gene: TRBJ2-5; V gene: TRBV5-1; CDR3 protein: CASSYGGTQETQYF; CDR3 DNA: TGCGCCAGCAGTTACGGCGGAACCCAAGAGACCCAGTACTTC
D gene: .; clone size: .; J gene: TRBJ1-2; V gene: TRBV3-1/TRBV3-2; CDR3 protein: CASSQEVVARRGYTF; CDR3 DNA: TGTGCCAGCAGCCAAGAGGTAGTGGCCCGGCGGGGCTACACCTTC
D gene: .; clone size: once; J gene: TRBJ1-5; V gene: TRBV6-5; CDR3 protein: CASSYLAKGYLQPQHF; CDR3 DNA: TGTGCCAGCAGTTACCTTGCCAAGGGGTATCTTCAGCCCCAGCATTTT
D gene: TRBD1; clone size: .; J gene: TRBJ2-3; V gene: TRBV29-1; CDR3 protein: CSANRGRGATDTQYF; CDR3 DNA: TGCAGCGCAAACAGGGGGCGAGGGGCCACAGATACGCAGTATTTT
D gene: TRBD2; clone size: .; J gene: TRBJ2-3; V gene: TRBV5-4; CDR3 protein: CASSLAGGGTTSSTDTQYF; CDR3 DNA: TGTGCCAGCAGCTTGGCAGGCGGGGGGACGACCTCTAGCACAGATACGCAGTATTTT